The 26 T cell receptor beta chains presented below share a single source sample, sequenced in a study of cytomegalovirus exposure and HLA in healthy donors (dated by TCRdb to 2016 to 2017). Preparation of the library involved the immunoSEQ multiplex PCR assay. For the multiplex PCR, a mixture combining 60 forward primers for TCR Vbeta segments and 13 reverse primers for TCR Jbeta segments was used. Sourced from immuneACCESS, this table was stored by TCRdb with only in-frame sequences that have V and J called. A share of the clones is absent; for the studies checked, an unresolved V gene accounts for under half, and the remainder has no known explanation. This sample is represented by 97,000 or so clones; approximately 70% of them were singletons. The top ten clonotypes cover under 2.5% of the sample. Material for sequencing was PBMCs. Source of these receptors: a man in his fifties or sixties in good health and CMV-seronegative.

The V gene is TRBV14, the J gene TRBJ2-7; 8 bases align to TRBD1. Trimming cost V 0 bases and J 2 bases; bases outside gene matches: 3. Per the germline V gene, CDR1 is SGHDN and CDR2 is FVKESK. The CDR3 length is 15 residues. CDR3 region: CASSQEGTGTYEQYF. CDR3 nucleotides: TGTGCCAGCAGCCAAGAAGGGACAGGTACCTACGAGCAGTACTTC.

This clone has more than one count but fewer than ten. The chain recombines TRBV19 with TRBJ2-6; D is perhaps TRBD2 (5 bases). Trimming left V 7 bases short and J 1 base short, with 5 bases between. Germline V gene sequence: CDR1 LNHDA, CDR2 SQIVND (reference sequence). CDR3 length: 13 residues. CDR3 sequence reads: CASTGSGANVLTF. CDR3 coding DNA: TGTGCCAGTACGGGATCTGGGGCCAACGTCCTGACTTTC.

The chain links TRBV10-3 to TRBJ1-2, with D possibly being TRBD1 (5 bases). There are 14 residues in the CDR3. Germline V gene lookup returns CDR1 ENHRY and CDR2 SYGVKD. V was shortened by 3 bases and J by 4 bases, with 12 bases between the two germline ends. As DNA, the CDR3 is TGTGCCATCAGTGATGAGACAGACCTCTATGGCTACACCTTC. It translates to CAISDETDLYGYTF.

CDR3 residues: CASSLLSEWETQYF. Written as DNA, the CDR3 is TGTGCCAGCAGCTTGTTATCGGAGTGGGAGACCCAGTACTTC. The chain couples TRBV5-5 to TRBJ2-5, with D unclear. CDR3 length: 14 amino acids. Trimming pared 1 base from V and 5 bases from J, leaving 12 bases between. Per germline, CDR1 SGHKS and CDR2 YYEKEE (reference sequence). Drawing the rest from reference TRBV5-5 and TRBJ2-5, the complete variable domain is DAGVTQSPTHLIKTRGQQVTLRCSPISGHKSVSWYQQVLGQGPQFIFQYYEKEERGRGNFPDRFSARQFPNYSSELNVNALLLGDSALYLCASSLLSEWETQYFGPGTRLLVL.

V usage is TRBV19 and J usage is TRBJ2-6, with D possibly being TRBD2 (5 bases). The CDR3 is 15 residues long. Trimming removed 5 bases at V and 2 bases at J, with 10 bases between. Germline V gives CDR1 LNHDA, CDR2 SQIVND (reference sequence). CDR3 region: CASSGSLPGANVLTF. Written as DNA, the CDR3 is TGTGCCAGTAGTGGGAGCTTACCTGGGGCCAACGTCCTGACTTTC. Full variable domain (missing parts from reference TRBV19 and TRBJ2-6): DGGITQSPKYLFRKEGQNVTLSCEQNLNHDAMYWYRQDPGQGLRLIYYSQIVNDFQKGDIAEGYSVSREKKESFPLTVTSAQKNPTAFYLCASSGSLPGANVLTFGAGSRLTVL.

This rearrangement joins TRBV18 to TRBJ1-3; 8 bases agree with TRBD1. The ends lost 3 bases at V and 0 bases at J; junction bases unmatched: 7. Germline lookup yields CDR1 KGHSH and CDR2 LQKENI. The CDR3 covers 17 residues. CDR3 sequence: CASSPLTGASSGNTIYF. CDR3 nucleotides: TGTGCCAGCTCACCCCTGACAGGGGCATCCTCTGGAAACACCATATATTTT.

CDR3: CASSIDAGGDSPLHF. CDR3 nucleotides: TGTGCCAGTAGTATAGACGCAGGGGGCGATTCACCCCTCCACTTT. The V and J genes are TRBV19 and TRBJ1-6; TRBD1 aligns across 8 bases. With V trimmed by 0 bases and J by 8 bases, 3 bases remained unmatched. This CDR3 is built from 15 residues. Germline-derived CDR1 and CDR2 are LNHDA and SQIVND (reference sequence).

V gene TRBV5-1 combines with J gene TRBJ1-6; D remains ambiguous. The CDR3 sequence is 16 residues long. V lost 1 base, J lost 1 base, and 9 bases lay in between. The germline V gene encodes CDR1 SGHRS and CDR2 YFSETQ. CDR3 in amino acids: CASSLIRGSYNSPLHF. The CDR3 coding sequence is TGCGCCAGCAGCTTGATCCGGGGATCCTATAATTCACCCCTCCACTTT.

The J gene is TRBJ2-5, the V gene TRBV7-2; 9 bases are a match to TRBD1. V lost 3 bases and J lost 4; bases outside the gene matches: 3. The length of the CDR3 is 14 residues. CDR1 is SGHTA and CDR2 is FQGNSA in the germline V gene. In DNA form, the CDR3 reads TGTGCCAGCAGCTTCAACAGGGGGCGAGAGACCCAGTACTTC. It translates to CASSFNRGRETQYF.

The V gene is TRBV27, the J gene TRBJ1-5; maybe TRBD1 (6 bases). This CDR3 comprises 14 residues. V was cut by 2 bases and J by 5 bases, with 10 bases left in between. Per germline, CDR1 MNHEY and CDR2 SMNVEV (reference sequence). CDR3 nucleotides: TGTGCCAGCAGTTTACAGGGGACCCATCAGCCCCAGCATTTT. Encoded protein: CASSLQGTHQPQHF.

The gene calls are TRBV6-5 and TRBJ2-7; 8 bases map to TRBD2. The length of the CDR3 is 15 residues. Germline V gene data show CDR1 as MNHEY and CDR2 as SVGAGI. After removal of 2 bases from V and 2 bases from J, the junction contained 5 bases not matched to a gene. CDR3 nucleotides: TGTGCCAGCAGTTACGCCGGCGGGAGGCCCTACGAGCAGTACTTC. Protein: CASSYAGGRPYEQYF.

This clone was seen only a few times. The rearrangement uses TRBV2 and TRBJ1-2; no firm D call. Germline CDR1 SNHLY, CDR2 FYNNEI. The V end was cut by 6 bases, the J end by 2 bases, with 10 bases between. The CDR3 sequence is 13 residues long. The CDR3 DNA reads TGTGCCAGCAGGGCGACGGGGAACTATGGCTACACCTTC. It is translated as CASRATGNYGYTF.

This clone was detected only once. This chain connects TRBV29-1 to TRBJ2-1, with 11 bases fitting TRBD2. The trim removed 5 bases at V and 8 bases at J, leaving 8 bases unmatched. Germline CDR1 SQVTM, CDR2 ANQGSEA. There are 14 residues in the CDR3. CDR3 region: CSVTLAGGQYEQFF. CDR3 DNA sequence: TGCAGCGTTACCTTAGCGGGAGGGCAATATGAGCAGTTCTTC.

This clone was seen only once. The chain is built from TRBV5-5 and TRBJ1-5; no clear D gene. Trimming removed 0 bases from V and 0 bases from J, with 7 bases in between. The germline V gene encodes CDR1 SGHKS and CDR2 YYEKEE (reference sequence). The CDR3 has 15 residues. In DNA, the CDR3 is TGTGCCAGCAGCTTGGGACAAATTAGCAATCAGCCCCAGCATTTT. Translating gives CASSLGQISNQPQHF. Full variable domain (missing parts from reference TRBV5-5 and TRBJ1-5): DAGVTQSPTHLIKTRGQQVTLRCSPISGHKSVSWYQQVLGQGPQFIFQYYEKEERGRGNFPDRFSARQFPNYSSELNVNALLLGDSALYLCASSLGQISNQPQHFGDGTRLSIL.

The sample holds a few counts of this clone. This chain uses TRBV27 with TRBJ2-7, with 11 bases matching TRBD1. The CDR3 runs 14 residues. The germline V gene encodes CDR1 MNHEY and CDR2 SMNVEV (reference sequence). Trimming cost V 4 bases and J 6 bases; bases outside gene matches: 5. The CDR3 spells CASSSGQGASEQYF. CDR3 DNA sequence: TGTGCCAGCAGTTCCGGACAGGGGGCGAGCGAGCAGTACTTC.

This clone was picked up one time. V usage is TRBV28 and J usage is TRBJ2-5; TRBD2 matches at 12 bases. V shed 5 bases and J 0 bases; nucleotides not matched to a gene: 13. This CDR3 region has 19 residues. Germline values: CDR1 MDHEN, CDR2 SYDVKM. The DNA for the CDR3 is TGTGCCAGCAGTCCCGGGACTAGCGGGCCCGAACAAAACCAAGAGACCCAGTACTTC. Residues: CASSPGTSGPEQNQETQYF.

This chain links TRBV7-3 with TRBJ2-3, with 8 positions matching TRBD2. Per germline, CDR1 SGHTA and CDR2 FQGTGA. This CDR3 is built from 16 residues. With 0 bases clipped from V and 4 bases from J, the junction kept 6 bases outside the gene matches. DNA of the CDR3: TGTGCCAGCAGCTTAACCAGCGGGAGATCAGCAGATACGCAGTATTTT. This sequence encodes CASSLTSGRSADTQYF. The whole variable domain, remainder taken from reference TRBV7-3 and TRBJ2-3, is GAGVSQTPSNKVTEKGKYVELRCDPISGHTALYWYRQSLGQGPEFLIYFQGTGAADDSGLPNDRFFAVRPEGSVSTLKIQRTERGDSAVYLCASSLTSGRSADTQYFGPGTRLTVL.

A few counts support this clone. This chain uses TRBV28 with TRBJ1-5; no firm D call. V gave up 3 bases and J gave up 2 bases, with 8 bases separating them. Germline V gene sequence: CDR1 MDHEN, CDR2 SYDVKM. The CDR3 runs 14 residues. This CDR3 is CASSFSSGNQPQHF. Written as DNA, the CDR3 is TGTGCCAGCAGTTTTTCGTCGGGCAATCAGCCCCAGCATTTT.

This clone has a handful of counts. V gene TRBV5-4 combines with J gene TRBJ1-3, with TRBD1 as a possible D gene (6 bases). V dropped 0 bases and J dropped 4 bases, with 11 bases sitting between them. Germline V gene data show CDR1 as SGHNT and CDR2 as YYREEE (reference sequence). This CDR3 comprises 15 residues. As DNA, the CDR3 is TGTGCCAGCAGCTTGGAAGCGCAGGGGGGAAACACCATATATTTT. Protein sequence: CASSLEAQGGNTIYF.

This clone occurred a few times. The chain joins TRBV6-4 to TRBJ2-3; possibly TRBD2 for D (5 bases). In germline, CDR1 is MRHNA, CDR2 SNTAGT. The CDR3 is made up of 15 amino acids. Trimming took off 5 bases at V and 3 bases at J, with 15 bases between the two ends. The CDR3 here is CASSLAPTGTDTQYF. The DNA of the CDR3 is TGTGCCAGCAGTTTAGCGCCGACGGGGACAGATACGCAGTATTTT.

The CDR3, as DNA: TGCAGCGTTGAAGGTAAGGGGCGCGGATACGAGCAGTACTTC. This translates into CSVEGKGRGYEQYF. This rearrangement joins TRBV29-1 to TRBJ2-7; TRBD1 might be the D (5 bases). The germline V gene has CDR1 SQVTM and CDR2 ANQGSEA. The length of the CDR3 is 14 residues. The V and J ends lost 1 base and 4 bases respectively, with 14 bases between them.

This sequence joins TRBV18 and TRBJ1-5; TRBD1 agrees at 9 bases. With 2 bases clipped from V and 6 bases from J, the junction kept 2 bases outside the gene matches. This CDR3 comprises 14 residues. CDR1 and CDR2 from the germline V gene are KGHSH and LQKENI. CDR3: CASSPSDRGQPQHF. CDR3 DNA sequence: TGTGCCAGCTCACCATCGGACAGGGGTCAGCCCCAGCATTTT.

The V gene is TRBV4-2, the J gene TRBJ2-1, with TRBD2 matching 9 bases. The CDR3 is 16 residues long. Germline lookup yields CDR1 LGHNA and CDR2 YNFKEQ. V trimming: 1 base; J trimming: 6 bases; junction bases outside the gene matches: 7. This CDR3 reads CASSQVSAGGTNEQFF. The CDR3 DNA reads as TGTGCCAGCAGCCAAGTTTCAGCGGGGGGAACCAATGAGCAGTTCTTC.

The chain links TRBV27 to TRBJ1-4, with D perhaps matching TRBD1 (5 bases). With 6 bases removed from V and 3 bases from J, the gap between germline ends came to 17 bases. The CDR3 is 16 residues long. Per the germline V gene, CDR1 is MNHEY and CDR2 is SMNVEV (reference sequence). The CDR3 protein is CASSQVFGGANEKLFF. The CDR3 DNA is TGTGCCAGCAGCCAAGTGTTTGGGGGGGCTAATGAAAAACTGTTTTTT.

V is TRBV4-1 and J is TRBJ2-3; TRBD2 is a possible D gene (7 bases). The germline V and J ends were trimmed by 3 bases and 0 bases, with 16 bases remaining between them. Germline loops: CDR1 MGHRA, CDR2 YSYEKL. This CDR3 has 17 residues. CDR3 DNA sequence: TGCGCCAGCAGCCAGAGGGGGATAGCGGGTAGCACAGATACGCAGTATTTT. Translation gives CASSQRGIAGSTDTQYF.

This chain links TRBV28 with TRBJ1-1; D perhaps matches TRBD1 (6 bases). The V gene's germline CDR1 is MDHEN and CDR2 SYDVKM. Deletions cut 5 bases from V and 2 bases from J, with 9 bases between. This CDR3 has 13 residues. As DNA, the CDR3 is TGTGCCAGCAGTCACAGGGAAAACACTGAAGCTTTCTTT. This sequence encodes CASSHRENTEAFF.